This T cell receptor (beta chain) originates from a study of blood T cell repertoires in COVID-19. In the study overall: Acute-phase and convalescent COVID-19 samples originated in the United States, Italy and Spain. From T cells, B-cell-depleted T cells, or PBMCs came the material, which was cDNA or gDNA.

Original data processing: The authors estimated nucleated cell counts from reference gene primer amplification. The assay was immunoSEQ multiplex PCR, and TCRdb's table has in-frame clones only and misses some. The V and J calls and clone size were taken over from that table, and D and trimming were inferred from the DNA. This repertoire shows roughly 200,000 clones, approximately 92% found once; its top ten account for approximately 0.5%. This clone was observed a single time. The sequencing sample was made of peripheral blood. The TCR sequence derives from a man aged 50-60 years with acute or convalescent COVID-19.

The CDR3 protein is CASRPGGSRTSGNTIYF. CDR3 nucleotides: TGTGCCAGTAGGCCAGGGGGCTCTCGTACCTCTGGAAACACCATATATTTT. The chain employs TRBV19 and TRBJ1-3, with 8 positions matching TRBD1. The V gene's germline CDR1 is LNHDA and CDR2 SQIVND (reference sequence). V trimming: 6 bases; J trimming: 0 bases; junction bases outside the gene matches: 10. The CDR3 contains 17 residues. The full variable domain, in which reference TRBV19 and TRBJ1-3 provide the parts outside the CDR3, is DGGITQSPKYLFRKEGQNVTLSCEQNLNHDAMYWYRQDPGQGLRLIYYSQIVNDFQKGDIAEGYSVSREKKESFPLTVTSAQKNPTAFYLCASRPGGSRTSGNTIYFGEGSWLTVV.